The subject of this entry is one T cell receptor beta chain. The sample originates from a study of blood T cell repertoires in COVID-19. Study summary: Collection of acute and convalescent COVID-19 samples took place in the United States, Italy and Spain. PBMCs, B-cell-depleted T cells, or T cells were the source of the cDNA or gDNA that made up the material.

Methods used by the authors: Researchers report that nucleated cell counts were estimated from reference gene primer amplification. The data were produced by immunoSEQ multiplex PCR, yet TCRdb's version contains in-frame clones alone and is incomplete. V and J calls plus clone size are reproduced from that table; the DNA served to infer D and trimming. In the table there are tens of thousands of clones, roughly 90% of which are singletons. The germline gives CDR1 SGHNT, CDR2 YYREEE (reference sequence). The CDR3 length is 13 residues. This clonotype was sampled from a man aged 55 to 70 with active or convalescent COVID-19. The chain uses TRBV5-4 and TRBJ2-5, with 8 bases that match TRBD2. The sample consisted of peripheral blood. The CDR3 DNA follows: TGTGCGGCGGGTCTAGCGGGCGGGGAGACCCAGTACTTC. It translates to CAAGLAGGETQYF.